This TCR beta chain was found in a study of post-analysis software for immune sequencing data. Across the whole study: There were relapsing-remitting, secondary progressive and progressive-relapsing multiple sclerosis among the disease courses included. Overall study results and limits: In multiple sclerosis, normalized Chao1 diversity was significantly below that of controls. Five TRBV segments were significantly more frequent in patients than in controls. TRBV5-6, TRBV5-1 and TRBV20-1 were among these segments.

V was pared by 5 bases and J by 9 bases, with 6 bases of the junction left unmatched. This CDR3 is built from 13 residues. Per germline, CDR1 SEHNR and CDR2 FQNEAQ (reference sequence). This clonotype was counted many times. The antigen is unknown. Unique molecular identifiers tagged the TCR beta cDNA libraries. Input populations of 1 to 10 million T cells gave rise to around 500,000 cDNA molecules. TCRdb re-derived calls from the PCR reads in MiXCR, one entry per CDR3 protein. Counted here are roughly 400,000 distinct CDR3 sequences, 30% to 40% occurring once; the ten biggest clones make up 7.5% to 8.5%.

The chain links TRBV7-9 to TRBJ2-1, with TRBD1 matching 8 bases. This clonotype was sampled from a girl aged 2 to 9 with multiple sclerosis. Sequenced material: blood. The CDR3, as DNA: TGTGCCAGCAGCAAAACCCAGGGGGCTGAGCAGTTCTTC. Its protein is CASSKTQGAEQFF.